This T cell receptor beta chain is drawn from a study of beta chain features in type 1 diabetes. The CDR3 sequence is 15 residues long. The germline gives CDR1 SGHRS, CDR2 YFSETQ. Trimming cost V 4 bases and J 4 bases; bases outside gene matches: 3. Regarding this clone: Its antigen is unidentified.

What was sequenced were expressed TCRB transcripts, since all of the isolated RNA had been reverse transcribed. Repertoires were generated with immunoSEQ multiplex PCR, while TCRdb's copy carries only in-frame clones and drops some. The sample holds some 350,000 clones, roughly 14% seen once. Study-level points and caveats: VDJ junctions from patients with type 1 diabetes contained fewer insertions and more deletions. Researchers report that Type 1 diabetes patients had moderately but significantly shorter TCRB CDR3s across all four CD4+ subsets.

The source of this sequence is a young woman with type 1 diabetes. The specimen sequenced was naive CD4+ T cells from blood. This sequence joins TRBV5-1 and TRBJ2-2; 11 bases line up with TRBD1. The CDR3 coding sequence is TGCGCCAGCAGCGGACAGGGGGCTACCACCGGGGAGCTGTTTTTT. Translated, it gives CASSGQGATTGELFF.